This record covers a single T cell receptor beta chain. Sample treatment: about 20 received Ad26.COV2.S at low or high dose, single or two shots; 5 received placebo; per-sample allocation not given. The study sampled participants on day 63 after the first vaccine or placebo injection. This specimen comes from a study of Ad26.COV2.S vaccination and SARS-CoV-2 variants. The assay was immunoSEQ multiplex PCR, and TCRdb's table has in-frame clones only and misses some. The table records fewer than 900,000 clones, more than 80% of them present only once. The sequences come from peripheral blood, collected in a trial of Ad26.COV2.S vaccine versus placebo. The TCR comes from a person aged 18-60 years who received the Ad26.COV2.S COVID-19 vaccine or a placebo.

CDR3 protein: CASSRRQSPDTQYF. The CDR3 DNA reads TGTGCCAGCAGCCGCCGACAGAGTCCGGATACGCAGTATTTT. V and J are TRBV14 and TRBJ2-3; D is possibly TRBD1 (5 bases). Germline V CDR1 and CDR2: SGHDN, FVKESK. The CDR3 is made up of 14 amino acids. V was trimmed by 4 bases and J by 6 bases, leaving 14 bases between them.